Below, 30 T cell receptor beta chains from the same sample are listed, as sequenced in a study of identical twins. MiXCR was run by TCRdb on the 5' RACE reads, yielding one entry per CDR3 protein. The table has fewer than 650,000 distinct CDR3 sequences, more than 9% seen once; the top ten hold more than 2.5%. This sample was shared with a second study, whose subject was yellow fever vaccine responses in identical twins.

The material sequenced was PBMCs. The source is a woman aged 18-29 years in good health.

V is TRBV29-1 and J is TRBJ1-2; D is unclear. The CDR3 loop spans 11 amino acids. Germline values: CDR1 SQVTM, CDR2 ANQGSEA. With 7 bases removed from V and 5 bases from J, the gap between germline ends came to 11 bases. The CDR3 coding sequence is TGCAGCGGTACCGGGGATTATGGCTACACCTTC. Translating it yields CSGTGDYGYTF.

This clonotype has just a few counts. The chain couples TRBV11-2 to TRBJ2-1; 8 nucleotides line up with TRBD2. Germline V lookup: CDR1 SGHAT, CDR2 FQNNGV. Trimming cost V 5 bases and J 1 base; bases outside gene matches: 13. CDR3 length: 18 amino acids. CDR3 amino acids: CASSPLAGPSFSYNEQFF. The CDR3 DNA sequence: TGTGCCAGCAGCCCCTTAGCGGGGCCTTCCTTTTCCTACAATGAGCAGTTCTTC.

This clonotype has only a few counts. The rearrangement joins TRBV29-1 to TRBJ2-1; 7 bases fit TRBD1. Germline-derived CDR1 and CDR2 are SQVTM and ANQGSEA. After removal of 4 bases from V and 0 bases from J, the junction contained 6 bases not matched to a gene. The CDR3 is 15 residues long. The CDR3, as DNA: TGCAGCGTTGGACAAGGGGGCCGCTCCTACAATGAGCAGTTCTTC. Amino acid sequence: CSVGQGGRSYNEQFF.

This clonotype was seen many times. The V and J genes are TRBV12-3 or TRBV12-4 and TRBJ2-7; possibly TRBD1 or TRBD2 for D (5 bases each). The V end lost 5 bases, the J end lost 0 bases, and 14 bases lay between the germline ends. This CDR3 is 15 amino acids long. The CDR3 DNA is TGTGCCAGCAGTACCCCTAGGGACGGCTCCTACGAGCAGTACTTC. Amino acids: CASSTPRDGSYEQYF.

This clonotype has more than one count but fewer than ten. The gene calls are TRBV6-5 and TRBJ2-2, with D possibly matching TRBD1 (5 bases). The CDR3 runs 15 residues. The germline V gene has CDR1 MNHEY and CDR2 SVGAGI. With 0 bases removed from V and 6 bases from J, the gap between germline ends came to 11 bases. The CDR3 loop is CASSYSTGRAGELFF. CDR3 sequence (DNA): TGTGCCAGCAGTTACTCCACCGGCAGGGCCGGGGAGCTGTTTTTT.

This clonotype occurred many times. The CDR3 DNA reads TGCGCCAGCAGCTGGGGGGACAGTTCCTACGAGCAGTACTTC. Translating it yields CASSWGDSSYEQYF. The chain links TRBV5-1 to TRBJ2-7; perhaps TRBD1 as D (7 bases). V was clipped by 3 bases and J by 1 base, with 11 bases between them. CDR3 length: 14 residues. Germline loops: CDR1 SGHRS, CDR2 YFSETQ.

The table lists this clonotype with a few counts. V usage is TRBV15 and J usage is TRBJ2-7; TRBD1 matches at 7 bases. CDR3 size: 13 residues. Germline V gene data show CDR1 as LNHNV and CDR2 as YYDKDF (reference sequence). V gave up 6 bases and J gave up 5 bases; unmatched junction bases: 7. CDR3 bases: TGTGCCACCAGGGAGACAGGGAAGCACGAGCAGTACTTC. It yields the protein CATRETGKHEQYF.

The chain couples TRBV5-1 to TRBJ2-6; D not resolved. The CDR3 runs to 19 residues. Trimming removed 4 bases from V and 0 bases from J, with 20 bases in between. The V gene's germline CDR1 is SGHRS and CDR2 YFSETQ. CDR3 DNA sequence: TGCGCCAGCAGCCTGTCCCCCCCACGACAAGGCTCTGGGGCCAACGTCCTGACTTTC. As protein: CASSLSPPRQGSGANVLTF. The whole variable domain, remainder taken from reference TRBV5-1 and TRBJ2-6, is KAGVTQTPRYLIKTRGQQVTLSCSPISGHRSVSWYQQTPGQGLQFLFEYFSETQRNKGNFPGRFSGRQFSNSRSEMNVSTLELGDSALYLCASSLSPPRQGSGANVLTFGAGSRLTVL.

This clonotype was observed at least ten times. The chain links TRBV7-8 to TRBJ2-7; D could derive from TRBD1 or TRBD2 (5 bases each). The CDR3 is made up of 14 amino acids. V was trimmed by 1 base and J by 3 bases, leaving 10 bases between them. Germline CDR1 is SGHVS and CDR2 is FQNEAQ. The CDR3 sequence is CASSLDGTVYEQYF. The CDR3 bases are TGTGCCAGCAGCTTAGATGGGACGGTCTACGAGCAGTACTTC.

This clonotype has only a few counts. The gene calls are TRBV12-3 or TRBV12-4 and TRBJ2-3; 12 nucleotides align to TRBD2. The CDR3 is made up of 17 amino acids. V trimming: 2 bases; J trimming: 5 bases; junction bases outside the gene matches: 8. The CDR3 coding sequence is TGTGCCAGCAGTTTAAGGCTAGCGGGAGGGCCTCGAGATACGCAGTATTTT. This codes for CASSLRLAGGPRDTQYF.

The sample holds a few counts of this clonotype. The rearrangement uses TRBV29-1 and TRBJ2-7, with 8 bases matching TRBD2. Germline trimming cut 5 bases from V and 1 base from J; bases unmatched to any gene: 7. Per germline, CDR1 SQVTM and CDR2 ANQGSEA. This CDR3 comprises 14 residues. The chain's CDR3 is CSVSLLAGSYEQYF. CDR3 nucleotide sequence: TGCAGCGTTTCTCTATTAGCGGGATCCTACGAGCAGTACTTC.

This clonotype came up a few times. The chain employs TRBV6-5 and TRBJ2-1, with 7 bases identical to TRBD2. Trimming at V came to 3 bases and at J to 9 bases, leaving 8 bases not matched to a gene. The CDR3 consists of 14 residues. The germline CDR1 and CDR2 sequences are MNHEY and SVGAGI. The CDR3 is CASSYPISGREQFF. CDR3 coding DNA: TGTGCCAGCAGTTATCCTATTAGCGGGCGTGAGCAGTTCTTC.

This clonotype was seen more than once but under ten times. J is TRBJ2-7 and V is TRBV28, with TRBD1 as a possible D gene (5 bases). CDR3 length equals 12 residues. V was pared by 10 bases and J by 3 bases, with 13 bases between. Germline-derived CDR1 and CDR2 are MDHEN and SYDVKM. CDR3 sequence reads: CATQTEYYEQYF. Here the CDR3 DNA reads TGTGCCACCCAGACAGAGTACTACGAGCAGTACTTC.

DNA for the CDR3: TGTGCCAGCAGCTCCAGGGGGCAGGGGGACTACGAGCAGTACTTC. Its translation: CASSSRGQGDYEQYF. The J gene is TRBJ2-7, the V gene TRBV9, with TRBD1 matching 8 bases. Germline assignment: CDR1 SGDLS and CDR2 YYNGEE. The ends lost 4 bases at V and 3 bases at J; junction bases unmatched: 9. CDR3 length: 15 residues.

V usage is TRBV20-1 and J usage is TRBJ2-2, with D possibly being TRBD1 (5 bases). Germline CDR1 DFQATT, CDR2 SNEGSKA (reference sequence). Trimming removed 3 bases at V and 7 bases at J, with 12 bases between. The CDR3 is made up of 13 amino acids. The CDR3 sequence: CSASRGPRGELFF. Written as DNA, the CDR3 is TGCAGTGCTAGTAGGGGCCCCCGCGGGGAGCTGTTTTTT.

The chain employs TRBV4-3 and TRBJ2-6; 7 bases are shared with TRBD2. Germline loops: CDR1 LGHNA, CDR2 YSLEER. The J segment lost 2 bases and the V segment lost 4 bases, leaving 8 bases of the junction unmatched. The CDR3 covers 17 residues. CDR3 residues: CASSPGGDLAGANVLTF. Here the CDR3 DNA reads TGCGCCAGCAGCCCTGGGGGGGACTTAGCTGGGGCCAACGTCCTGACTTTC.

V and J are TRBV5-6 and TRBJ2-3; a possible D gene is TRBD2 (6 bases). This CDR3 region has 18 residues. The ends were cut back, 1 base at V and 0 bases at J, with 18 bases in the middle. Germline V gives CDR1 SGHDT, CDR2 YYEEEE. CDR3 in amino acids: CASSLLGGRGTSTDTQYF. DNA for the CDR3: TGTGCCAGCAGCTTGTTGGGGGGACGGGGTACCAGCACAGATACGCAGTATTTT.

This chain joins TRBV7-9 and TRBJ2-2; maybe TRBD2 (5 bases). This CDR3 has 15 amino acids. Germline V CDR1 and CDR2: SEHNR, FQNEAQ (reference sequence). Trimming took off 5 bases at V and 3 bases at J, with 13 bases between the two ends. The CDR3 reads CASSPRLSHTGELFF. As DNA, the CDR3 is TGTGCCAGCAGCCCACGACTATCCCACACCGGGGAGCTGTTTTTT.

V gene TRBV5-1 combines with J gene TRBJ2-7, with no clear D. The V end lost 1 base, the J end lost 3 bases, and 8 bases lay between the germline ends. The germline V gene has CDR1 SGHRS and CDR2 YFSETQ. CDR3 length: 13 amino acids. The CDR3 DNA reads as TGCGCCAGCAGCTTGACGTGGGTCTACGAGCAGTACTTC. Its translation: CASSLTWVYEQYF.

This clonotype was seen more than once but under ten times. The DNA of the CDR3 is TGCGCCACTAACAGCCAGACGGGACTAGGGGCCAATGAGCAGTTCTTC. Protein: CATNSQTGLGANEQFF. V usage is TRBV5-1 and J usage is TRBJ2-1; 8 bases are a match to TRBD2. The CDR3 covers 16 residues. V was clipped by 9 bases and J by 6 bases; unmatched bases: 17. Per germline, CDR1 SGHRS and CDR2 YFSETQ.

This clonotype was found many times. The chain joins TRBV4-3 to TRBJ2-7; no definite D call. Trimming removed 4 bases from V and 8 bases from J, with 18 bases in between. This CDR3 contains 14 residues. CDR1 LGHNA and CDR2 YSLEER come from the germline V gene. The CDR3 sequence is CASSRTGVDGKQYF. CDR3 coding DNA: TGCGCCAGCAGCCGCACTGGAGTGGATGGCAAGCAGTACTTC.

This clonotype was seen at least ten times. The rearrangement uses TRBV4-1 and TRBJ2-7; TRBD2 matches 13 bases. V gave up 6 bases and J gave up 7 bases; unmatched junction bases: 9. Germline loops: CDR1 MGHRA, CDR2 YSYEKL. CDR3 length equals 15 residues. DNA for the CDR3: TGCGCCAGCAGTTCAATGGGGACTAGCGGGAATGAGCAGTACTTC. Translated, it gives CASSSMGTSGNEQYF.

This chain connects TRBV29-1 to TRBJ1-1, with 7 bases that match TRBD1. The germline V gene encodes CDR1 SQVTM and CDR2 ANQGSEA. The CDR3 has 13 amino acids. V trimming: 4 bases; J trimming: 8 bases; junction bases outside the gene matches: 10. The CDR3 here is CSVGTGGRWEAFF. CDR3 DNA sequence: TGCAGCGTTGGGACAGGCGGCCGGTGGGAAGCTTTCTTT.

This clonotype has a count of ten or more. V is TRBV3-1 and J is TRBJ2-2; D gene unclear. Germline V lookup: CDR1 LGHDT, CDR2 YNNKEL (reference sequence). CDR3 length equals 13 residues. V was shortened by 10 bases and J by 4 bases, with 13 bases between the two germline ends. The CDR3 coding sequence is TGTGCCACGACCCTAGGATCCACCGGGGAGCTGTTTTTT. It codes for CATTLGSTGELFF.

This clonotype was recorded at least ten times. CDR3 coding DNA: TGTGCCAGCAGCTTACAGGGCCGTCAGTTCTTC. As protein: CASSLQGRQFF. The chain combines TRBV5-8 with TRBJ2-1; D might be TRBD1 (6 bases). CDR1 is SGHTS, CDR2 YDEGEE, per germline. The CDR3 sequence is 11 residues long. Trimming removed 2 bases from V and 13 bases from J, with 10 bases in between.

At least ten counts were recorded for this clonotype. V gene TRBV7-9 combines with J gene TRBJ2-2; D remains unclear. Germline values: CDR1 SEHNR, CDR2 FQNEAQ (reference sequence). The CDR3 is made up of 16 amino acids. Trimming cost V 3 bases and J 1 base, with 12 bases left between them. The CDR3 here is CASSFWVRMNTGELFF. CDR3 bases: TGTGCCAGCAGCTTTTGGGTGCGGATGAACACCGGGGAGCTGTTTTTT.

This clonotype appeared many times. A read error may produce the germline difference seen at one junction end. The V gene is TRBV3-1, the J gene TRBJ2-5; TRBD2 might be the D (6 bases). From germline, CDR1 is LGHDT and CDR2 YNNKEL (reference sequence). The CDR3 runs to 13 residues. DNA of the CDR3: TGTGCCAGCAGCCAGGAGGGATTTGGGAGTAAGACCTTC. Translated: CASSQEGFGSKTF.

This clonotype has just a few counts. CDR3 sequence (DNA): TGTGCCAGCTGCTTCGCCCCTTCCTACGAGCAGTACTTC. It is translated as CASCFAPSYEQYF. This sequence joins TRBV2 and TRBJ2-7, with no clear D. The V gene lost 8 bases and the J gene lost 1 base, with 12 bases spanning the gap. Germline assignment: CDR1 SNHLY and CDR2 FYNNEI. The CDR3 is made up of 13 amino acids.

The rearrangement uses TRBV7-2 and TRBJ2-1; a possible D gene is TRBD2 (6 bases). Germline CDR1 is SGHTA and CDR2 is FQGNSA. The CDR3 runs to 14 residues. Trimming shortened V by 8 bases and J by 8 bases, and 19 bases separated the two germline ends. The CDR3 protein is CASGRDFFSDEQFF. As DNA, the CDR3 is TGTGCCAGCGGCCGGGACTTCTTTAGCGATGAGCAGTTCTTC. The entire variable domain, with the rest obtained from reference TRBV7-2 and TRBJ2-1, is as follows: GAGVSQSPSNKVTEKGKDVELRCDPISGHTALYWYRQSLGQGLEFLIYFQGNSAPDKSGLPSDRFSAERTGGSVSTLTIQRTQQEDSAVYLCASGRDFFSDEQFFGPGTRLTVL.

This clonotype has a handful of counts. The chain is built from TRBV7-2 and TRBJ2-5, with TRBD2 matching 13 bases. The CDR3 has 15 amino acids. Germline V lookup: CDR1 SGHTA, CDR2 FQGNSA. With 4 bases clipped from V and 9 bases from J, the junction kept 8 bases outside the gene matches. In nucleotides, the CDR3 is TGTGCCAGCAGCTCGCGCGGACTAGCGGGAGTACCCCAGTACTTC. This encodes CASSSRGLAGVPQYF. Supplemented by reference TRBV7-2 and TRBJ2-5, the full variable domain reads GAGVSQSPSNKVTEKGKDVELRCDPISGHTALYWYRQSLGQGLEFLIYFQGNSAPDKSGLPSDRFSAERTGGSVSTLTIQRTQQEDSAVYLCASSSRGLAGVPQYFGPGTRLLVL.